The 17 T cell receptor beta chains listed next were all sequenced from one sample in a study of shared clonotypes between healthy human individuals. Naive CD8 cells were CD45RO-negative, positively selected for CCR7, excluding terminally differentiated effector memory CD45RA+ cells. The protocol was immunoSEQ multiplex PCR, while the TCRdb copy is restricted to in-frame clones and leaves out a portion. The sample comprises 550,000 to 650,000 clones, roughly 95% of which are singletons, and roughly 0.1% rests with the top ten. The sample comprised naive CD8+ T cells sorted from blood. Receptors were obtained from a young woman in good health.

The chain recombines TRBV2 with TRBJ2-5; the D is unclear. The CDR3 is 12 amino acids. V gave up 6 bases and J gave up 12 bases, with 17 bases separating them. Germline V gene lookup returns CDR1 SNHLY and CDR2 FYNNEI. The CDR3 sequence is CASRSGFPREYF. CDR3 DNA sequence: TGTGCCAGCAGATCTGGGTTCCCTAGGGAGTACTTC.

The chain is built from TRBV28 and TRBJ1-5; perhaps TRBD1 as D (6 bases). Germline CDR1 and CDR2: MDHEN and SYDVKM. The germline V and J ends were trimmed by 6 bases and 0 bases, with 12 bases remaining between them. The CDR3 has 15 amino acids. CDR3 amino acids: CASRLGQNSNQPQHF. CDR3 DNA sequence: TGTGCCAGCAGGCTAGGACAGAATAGCAATCAGCCCCAGCATTTT.

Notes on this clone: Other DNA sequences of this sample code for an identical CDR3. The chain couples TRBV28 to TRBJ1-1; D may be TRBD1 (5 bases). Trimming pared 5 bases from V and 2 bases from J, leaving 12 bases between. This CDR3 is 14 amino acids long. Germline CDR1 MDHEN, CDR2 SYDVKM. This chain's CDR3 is CASSLGRGNTEAFF. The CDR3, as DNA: TGTGCCAGCAGTCTTGGGAGGGGTAACACTGAAGCTTTCTTT.

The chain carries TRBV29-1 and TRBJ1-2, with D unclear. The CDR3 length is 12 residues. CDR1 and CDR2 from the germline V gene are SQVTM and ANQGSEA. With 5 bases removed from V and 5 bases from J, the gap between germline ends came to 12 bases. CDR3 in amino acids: CSVSPQSYGYTF. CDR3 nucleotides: TGCAGCGTTTCACCCCAGAGTTATGGCTACACCTTC.

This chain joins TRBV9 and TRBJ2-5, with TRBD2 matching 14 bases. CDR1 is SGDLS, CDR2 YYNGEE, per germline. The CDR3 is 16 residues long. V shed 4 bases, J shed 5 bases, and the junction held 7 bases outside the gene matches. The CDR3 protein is CASSTGTSGSRETQYF. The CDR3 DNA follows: TGTGCCAGCAGCACTGGGACTAGCGGGAGTCGGGAGACCCAGTACTTC.

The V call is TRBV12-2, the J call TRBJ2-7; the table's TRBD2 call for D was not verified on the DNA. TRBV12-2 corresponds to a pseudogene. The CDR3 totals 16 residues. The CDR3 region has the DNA TGTGCAAGTCGCTTAGCACGGCGGGACGACTCCTACGAGCAGTACTTC. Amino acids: CASRLARRDDSYEQYF.

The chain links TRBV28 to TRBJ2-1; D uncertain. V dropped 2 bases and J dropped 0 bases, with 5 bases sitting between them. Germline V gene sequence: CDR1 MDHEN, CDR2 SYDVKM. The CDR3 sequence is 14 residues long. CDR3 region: CASSLASSYNEQFF. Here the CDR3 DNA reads TGTGCCAGCAGTTTAGCTAGCTCCTACAATGAGCAGTTCTTC.

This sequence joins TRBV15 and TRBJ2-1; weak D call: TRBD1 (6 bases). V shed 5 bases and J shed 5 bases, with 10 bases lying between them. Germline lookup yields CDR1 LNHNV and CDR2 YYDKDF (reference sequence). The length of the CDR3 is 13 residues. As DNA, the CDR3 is TGTGCCACCAGCCCGGACAGAAACAATGAGCAGTTCTTC. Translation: CATSPDRNNEQFF.

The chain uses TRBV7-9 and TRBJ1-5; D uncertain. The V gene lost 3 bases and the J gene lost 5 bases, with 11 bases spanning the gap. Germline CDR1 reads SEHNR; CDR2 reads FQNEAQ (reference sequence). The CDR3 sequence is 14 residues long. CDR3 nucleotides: TGTGCCAGCAGCTTGGGTGTGTCCCATCAGCCCCAGCATTTT. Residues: CASSLGVSHQPQHF. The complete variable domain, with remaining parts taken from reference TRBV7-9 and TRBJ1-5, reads DTGVSQNPRHKITKRGQNVTFRCDPISEHNRLYWYRQTLGQGPEFLTYFQNEAQLEKSRLLSDRFSAERPKGSFSTLEIQRTEQGDSAMYLCASSLGVSHQPQHFGDGTRLSIL.

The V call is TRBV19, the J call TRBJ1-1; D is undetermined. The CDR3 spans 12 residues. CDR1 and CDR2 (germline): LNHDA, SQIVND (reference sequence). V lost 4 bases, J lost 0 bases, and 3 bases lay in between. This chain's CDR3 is CASSTLNTEAFF. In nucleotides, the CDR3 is TGTGCCAGTAGTACCTTGAACACTGAAGCTTTCTTT.

The CDR3 spells CASSGTTRGGYTF. The DNA for the CDR3 is TGTGCCAGCAGCGGTACAACACGAGGCGGCTACACCTTC. The V and J genes are TRBV9 and TRBJ1-2; D gene uncertain. This CDR3 region has 13 residues. The ends were cut back, 3 bases at V and 8 bases at J, with 14 bases in the middle. CDR1 and CDR2 (germline): SGDLS, YYNGEE. Combining the CDR3 with reference TRBV9 and TRBJ1-2 gives the whole variable domain DSGVTQTPKHLITATGQRVTLRCSPRSGDLSVYWYQQSLDQGLQFLIQYYNGEERAKGNILERFSAQQFPDLHSELNLSSLELGDSALYFCASSGTTRGGYTFGSGTRLTVV.

The CDR3 loop is CASSSVPGGENIQYF. CDR3 nucleotide sequence: TGCGCCAGCAGCTCGGTACCAGGGGGCGAAAACATTCAGTACTTC. The chain uses TRBV5-1 and TRBJ2-4; 8 bases match TRBD1. V trimming: 3 bases; J trimming: 5 bases; junction bases outside the gene matches: 7. Germline-derived CDR1 and CDR2 are SGHRS and YFSETQ. The CDR3 is 15 residues long.

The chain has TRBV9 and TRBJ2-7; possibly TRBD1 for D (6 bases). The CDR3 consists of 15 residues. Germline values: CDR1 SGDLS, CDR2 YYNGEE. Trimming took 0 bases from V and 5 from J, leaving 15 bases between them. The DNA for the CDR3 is TGTGCCAGCAGCGTAGGGGTTAGGGGGATGGACGAGCAGTACTTC. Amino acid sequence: CASSVGVRGMDEQYF.

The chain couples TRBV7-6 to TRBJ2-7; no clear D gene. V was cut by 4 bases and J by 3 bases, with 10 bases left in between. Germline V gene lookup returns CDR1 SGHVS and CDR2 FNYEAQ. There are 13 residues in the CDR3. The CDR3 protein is CASSSRGNYEQYF. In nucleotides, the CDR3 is TGTGCCAGCAGCTCCCGTGGGAACTACGAGCAGTACTTC.

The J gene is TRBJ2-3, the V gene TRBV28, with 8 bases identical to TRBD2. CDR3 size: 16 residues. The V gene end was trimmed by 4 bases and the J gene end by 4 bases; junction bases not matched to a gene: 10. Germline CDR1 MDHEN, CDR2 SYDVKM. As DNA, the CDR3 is TGTGCCAGCAGTTCCCCAGCGGGAGACGTTTCAGATACGCAGTATTTT. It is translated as CASSSPAGDVSDTQYF.

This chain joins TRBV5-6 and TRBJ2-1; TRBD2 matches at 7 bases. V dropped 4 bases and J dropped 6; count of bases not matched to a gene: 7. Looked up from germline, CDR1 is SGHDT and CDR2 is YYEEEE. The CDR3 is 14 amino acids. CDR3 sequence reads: CASSPGDYFNEQFF. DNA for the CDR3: TGTGCCAGCAGCCCCGGGGACTACTTCAATGAGCAGTTCTTC.

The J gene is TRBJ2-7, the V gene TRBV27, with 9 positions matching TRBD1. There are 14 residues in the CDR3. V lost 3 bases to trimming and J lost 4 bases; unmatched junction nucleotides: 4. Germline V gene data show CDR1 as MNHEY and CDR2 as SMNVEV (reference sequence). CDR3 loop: CASSFGTGKYEQYF. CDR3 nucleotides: TGTGCCAGCAGTTTTGGGACAGGGAAGTACGAGCAGTACTTC.